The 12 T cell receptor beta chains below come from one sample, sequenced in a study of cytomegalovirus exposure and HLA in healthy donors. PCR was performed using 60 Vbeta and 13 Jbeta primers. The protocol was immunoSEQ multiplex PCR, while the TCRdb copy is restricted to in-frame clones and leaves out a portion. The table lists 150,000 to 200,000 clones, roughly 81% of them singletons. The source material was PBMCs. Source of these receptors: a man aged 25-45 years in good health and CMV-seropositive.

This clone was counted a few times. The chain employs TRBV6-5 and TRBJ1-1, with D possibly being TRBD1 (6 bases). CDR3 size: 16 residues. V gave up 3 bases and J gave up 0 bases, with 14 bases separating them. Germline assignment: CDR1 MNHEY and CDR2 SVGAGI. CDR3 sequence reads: CASSYDGDTLNTEAFF. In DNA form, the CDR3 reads TGTGCCAGCAGTTATGATGGGGACACCTTGAACACTGAAGCTTTCTTT.

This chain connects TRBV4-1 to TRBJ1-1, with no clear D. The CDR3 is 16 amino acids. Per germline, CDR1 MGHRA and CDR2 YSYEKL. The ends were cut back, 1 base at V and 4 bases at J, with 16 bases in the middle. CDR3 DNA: TGCGCCAGCAGCCAAGGGTGGGGTCGGGGAAGCACTGAAGCTTTCTTT. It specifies CASSQGWGRGSTEAFF.

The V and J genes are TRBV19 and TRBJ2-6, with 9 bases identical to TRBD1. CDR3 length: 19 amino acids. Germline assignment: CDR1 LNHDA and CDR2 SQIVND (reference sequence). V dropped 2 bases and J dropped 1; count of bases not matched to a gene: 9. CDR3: CASSIFLTGGISGANVLTF. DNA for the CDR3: TGTGCCAGTAGTATATTCCTGACAGGGGGTATTTCTGGGGCCAACGTCCTGACTTTC.

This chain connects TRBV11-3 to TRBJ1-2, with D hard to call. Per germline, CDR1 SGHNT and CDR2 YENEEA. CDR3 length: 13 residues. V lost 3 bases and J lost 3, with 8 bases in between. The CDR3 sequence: CASSFENYYGYTF. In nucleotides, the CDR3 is TGTGCCAGCAGCTTTGAGAACTACTATGGCTACACCTTC.

The DNA for the CDR3 is TGTGCCAGCAGTCCGGGACAGTCCCATGAGCAGTTCTTC. It codes for CASSPGQSHEQFF. The V call is TRBV27, the J call TRBJ2-1; 7 bases align to TRBD1. Germline-derived CDR1 and CDR2 are MNHEY and SMNVEV (reference sequence). Trimming removed 5 bases from V and 8 bases from J; junction bases left unmatched: 6. The CDR3 consists of 13 residues.

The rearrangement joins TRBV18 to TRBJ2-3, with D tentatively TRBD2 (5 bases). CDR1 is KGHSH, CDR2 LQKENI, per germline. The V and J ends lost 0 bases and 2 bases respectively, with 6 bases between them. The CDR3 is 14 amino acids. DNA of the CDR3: TGTGCCAGCTCACCACCGACTATCACAGATACGCAGTATTTT. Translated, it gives CASSPPTITDTQYF.

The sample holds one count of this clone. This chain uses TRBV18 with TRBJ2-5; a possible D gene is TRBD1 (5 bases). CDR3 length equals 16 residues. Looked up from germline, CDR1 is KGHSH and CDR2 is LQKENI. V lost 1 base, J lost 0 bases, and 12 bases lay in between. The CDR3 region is CASSPRAGPYQETQYF. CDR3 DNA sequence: TGTGCCAGCTCACCACGGGCAGGGCCCTACCAAGAGACCCAGTACTTC.

The CDR3 here is CASSLFGTSGWGPYNEQFF. As DNA, the CDR3 is TGTGCCAGCAGTTTATTTGGGACTAGCGGGTGGGGCCCCTACAATGAGCAGTTCTTC. This chain connects TRBV27 to TRBJ2-1; TRBD2 aligns across 12 bases. The CDR3 runs to 19 residues. V dropped 1 base and J dropped 2; count of bases not matched to a gene: 9. Per germline, CDR1 MNHEY and CDR2 SMNVEV (reference sequence).

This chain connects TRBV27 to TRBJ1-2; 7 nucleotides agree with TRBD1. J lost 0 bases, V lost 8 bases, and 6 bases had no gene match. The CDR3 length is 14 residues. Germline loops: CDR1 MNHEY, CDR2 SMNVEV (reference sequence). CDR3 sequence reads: CASRRDSTNYGYTF. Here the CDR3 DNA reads TGTGCCAGCCGTCGGGACAGCACTAACTATGGCTACACCTTC.

The chain's CDR3 is CASSSYTDTQYF. For the CDR3, the DNA is TGTGCCAGCAGTTCGTACACAGATACGCAGTATTTT. The V gene is TRBV27, the J gene TRBJ2-3; D not resolved. This CDR3 has 12 residues. V lost 4 bases and J 2 bases, leaving 4 bases between the germline ends. CDR1 is MNHEY and CDR2 is SMNVEV in the germline V gene (reference sequence).

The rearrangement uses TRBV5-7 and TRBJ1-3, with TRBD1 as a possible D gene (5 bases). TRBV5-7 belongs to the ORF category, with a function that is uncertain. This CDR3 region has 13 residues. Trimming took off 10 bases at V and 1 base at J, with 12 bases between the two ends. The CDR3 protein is CASVGGSGNTIYF. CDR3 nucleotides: TGTGCCTCCGTCGGGGGTTCTGGAAACACCATATATTTT.

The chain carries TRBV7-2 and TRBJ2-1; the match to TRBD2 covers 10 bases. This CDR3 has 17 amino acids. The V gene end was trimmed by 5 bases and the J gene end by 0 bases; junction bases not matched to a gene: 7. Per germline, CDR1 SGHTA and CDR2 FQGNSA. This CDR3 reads CASSRPSSGSSYNEQFF. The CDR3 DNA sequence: TGTGCCAGCAGCCGGCCCTCTAGCGGGAGCTCCTACAATGAGCAGTTCTTC.